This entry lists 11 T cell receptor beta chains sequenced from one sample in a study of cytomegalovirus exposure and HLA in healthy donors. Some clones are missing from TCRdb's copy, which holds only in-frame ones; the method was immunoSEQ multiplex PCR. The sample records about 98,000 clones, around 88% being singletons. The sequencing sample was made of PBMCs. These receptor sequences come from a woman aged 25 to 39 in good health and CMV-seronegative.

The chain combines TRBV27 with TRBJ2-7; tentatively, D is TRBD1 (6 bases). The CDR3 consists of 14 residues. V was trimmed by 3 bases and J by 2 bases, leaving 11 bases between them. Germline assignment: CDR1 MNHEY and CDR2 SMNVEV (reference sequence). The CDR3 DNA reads TGTGCCAGCAGTTTCGAAGGACAGCCCTACGAGCAGTACTTC. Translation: CASSFEGQPYEQYF.

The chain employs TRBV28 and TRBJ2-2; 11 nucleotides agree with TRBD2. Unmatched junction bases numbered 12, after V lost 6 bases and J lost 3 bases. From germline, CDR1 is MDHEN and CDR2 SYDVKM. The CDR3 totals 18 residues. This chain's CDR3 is CASSADLSGRADTGELFF. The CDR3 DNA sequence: TGTGCCAGCAGCGCCGATCTTAGCGGGAGGGCCGACACCGGGGAGCTGTTTTTT. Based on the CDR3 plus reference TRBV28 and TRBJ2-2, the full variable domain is DVKVTQSSRYLVKRTGEKVFLECVQDMDHENMFWYRQDPGLGLRLIYFSYDVKMKEKGDIPEGYSVSREKKERFSLILESASTNQTSMYLCASSADLSGRADTGELFFGEGSRLTVL.

CDR3 in DNA: TGTGCCAGCAGCTTGGCCTCGGCGGAGTATGGCTACACCTTC. It yields the protein CASSLASAEYGYTF. V is TRBV5-5 and J is TRBJ1-2; D ambiguous. The CDR3 contains 14 residues. Per the germline V gene, CDR1 is SGHKS and CDR2 is YYEKEE (reference sequence). V shed 0 bases and J shed 5 bases, with 11 bases lying between them.

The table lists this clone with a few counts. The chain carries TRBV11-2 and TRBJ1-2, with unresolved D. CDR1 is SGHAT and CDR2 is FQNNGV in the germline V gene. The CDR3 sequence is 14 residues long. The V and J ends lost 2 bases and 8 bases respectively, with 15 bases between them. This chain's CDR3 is CASSLFDGEDGYTF. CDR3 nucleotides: TGTGCCAGCAGCTTATTCGACGGGGAAGACGGCTACACCTTC.

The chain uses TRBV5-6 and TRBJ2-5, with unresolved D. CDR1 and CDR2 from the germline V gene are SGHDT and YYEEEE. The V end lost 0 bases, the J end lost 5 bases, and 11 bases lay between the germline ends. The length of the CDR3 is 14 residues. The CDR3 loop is CASSLGSAAETQYF. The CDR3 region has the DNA TGTGCCAGCAGCTTGGGTTCAGCAGCGGAGACCCAGTACTTC.

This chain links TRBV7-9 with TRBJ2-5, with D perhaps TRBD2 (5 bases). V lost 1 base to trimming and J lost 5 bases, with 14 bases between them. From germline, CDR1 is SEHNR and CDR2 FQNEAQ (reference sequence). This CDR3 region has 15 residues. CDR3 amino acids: CASSLGMPGEETQYF. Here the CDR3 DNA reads TGTGCCAGCAGCTTAGGGATGCCCGGGGAGGAGACCCAGTACTTC.

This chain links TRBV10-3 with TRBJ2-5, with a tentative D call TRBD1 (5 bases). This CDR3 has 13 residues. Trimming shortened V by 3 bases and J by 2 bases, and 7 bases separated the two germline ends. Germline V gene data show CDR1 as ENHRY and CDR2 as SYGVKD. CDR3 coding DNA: TGTGCCATCAGTGATGACAGACAAGAGACCCAGTACTTC. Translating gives CAISDDRQETQYF.

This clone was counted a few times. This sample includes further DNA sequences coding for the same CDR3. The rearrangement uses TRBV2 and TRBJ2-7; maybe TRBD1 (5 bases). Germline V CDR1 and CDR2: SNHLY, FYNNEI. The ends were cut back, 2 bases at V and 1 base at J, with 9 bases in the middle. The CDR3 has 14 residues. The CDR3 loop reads CASSEQGPSYEQYF. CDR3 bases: TGTGCCAGCAGTGAACAGGGTCCATCCTACGAGCAGTACTTC. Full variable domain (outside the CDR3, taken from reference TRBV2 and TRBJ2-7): EPEVTQTPSHQVTQMGQEVILRCVPISNHLYFYWYRQILGQKVEFLVSFYNNEISEKSEIFDDQFSVERPDGSNFTLKIRSTKLEDSAMYFCASSEQGPSYEQYFGPGTRLTVT.

The CDR3 region is CASPRSGRTGKSSYEQYF. Here the CDR3 DNA reads TGTGCCAGCCCCAGGTCAGGTCGTACAGGCAAAAGCTCCTACGAGCAGTACTTC. The chain combines TRBV5-5 with TRBJ2-7; D possibly corresponds to TRBD1 (5 bases). Deletions cut 7 bases from V and 0 bases from J, with 26 bases between. The CDR3 extends over 18 amino acids. Germline CDR1 is SGHKS and CDR2 is YYEKEE (reference sequence). Supplemented by reference TRBV5-5 and TRBJ2-7, the full variable domain reads DAGVTQSPTHLIKTRGQQVTLRCSPISGHKSVSWYQQVLGQGPQFIFQYYEKEERGRGNFPDRFSARQFPNYSSELNVNALLLGDSALYLCASPRSGRTGKSSYEQYFGPGTRLTVT.

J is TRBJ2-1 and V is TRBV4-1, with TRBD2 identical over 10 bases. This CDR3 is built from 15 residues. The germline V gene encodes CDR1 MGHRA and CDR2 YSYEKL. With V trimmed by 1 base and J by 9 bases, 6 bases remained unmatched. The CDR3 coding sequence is TGCGCCAGCAGCCAAGTCCTAGCGGGAGTTCGTGAGCAGTTCTTC. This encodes CASSQVLAGVREQFF.

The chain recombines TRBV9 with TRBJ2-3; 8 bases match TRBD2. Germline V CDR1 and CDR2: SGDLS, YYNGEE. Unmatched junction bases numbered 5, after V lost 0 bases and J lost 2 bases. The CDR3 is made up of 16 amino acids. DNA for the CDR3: TGTGCCAGCAGCGTAGGAACTAGCGGACACACAGATACGCAGTATTTT. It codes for CASSVGTSGHTDTQYF.